This entry describes one T cell receptor (beta chain). Antigen specificity is unknown. The data were obtained in a study of identifying expanded T cells in peripheral blood. Study-level results: Differentially abundant clones: 0.95 to 1.5 between replicates, about 15 at around 2 weeks, over 18 at four. Across healthy donors, higher total template counts meant significantly greater approximately two-week count variance.

Libraries were prepared by immunoSEQ multiplex PCR; TCRdb keeps only in-frame clonotypes and omits some of them. Altogether around 94,000 clones are present, 85% being singletons, with the ten largest covering 4% to 5.5%. Healthy donors had no documented immune events, such as infections, while sampled. Unmatched junction bases numbered 5, after V lost 5 bases and J lost 4 bases. This CDR3 spans 14 amino acids. Per germline, CDR1 SGHVS and CDR2 FQNEAQ. Sequencing was done on a sample of blood. This chain connects TRBV7-8 to TRBJ2-1, with 7 bases matching TRBD1. The sequence was collected from a person aged 18 to 75 in good health. CDR3 in amino acids: CASSLGTVYNEQFF. In nucleotides, the CDR3 is TGTGCCAGCAGCCTAGGGACAGTTTACAATGAGCAGTTCTTC.